The 6 T cell receptor beta chains presented below share a single source sample, sequenced in a study of cytomegalovirus exposure and HLA in healthy donors (dated by TCRdb to 2015 to 2018). The library was obtained by the immunoSEQ multiplex PCR assay. A mixture of 60 forward primers for TCR Vbeta segments and 13 reverse primers for TCR Jbeta segments was used in the multiplex PCR. Entries here come from immuneACCESS through TCRdb and include only in-frame sequences with V and J called. Some clones fail to appear in such tables; in the studies checked, an unresolved V gene covers under half of the shortfall, and the cause of the remainder is unknown. This sample lists some 160,000 clones; about 85% were detected once. Around 2.6% of the sample belongs to the ten largest clones. Sequencing used PBMCs. The receptor source for this set is a man aged 25 to 45 in good health and CMV-seropositive.

This chain links TRBV19 with TRBJ1-5; no clear D gene. CDR3 size: 14 residues. CDR1 is LNHDA, CDR2 SQIVND, per germline (reference sequence). With 5 bases removed from V and 5 bases from J, the gap between germline ends came to 13 bases. The CDR3 is CASSPIDGDQPQHF. DNA of the CDR3: TGTGCCAGTAGTCCCATTGACGGGGATCAGCCCCAGCATTTT.

V gene TRBV4-1 combines with J gene TRBJ2-1; TRBD1 agrees at 10 bases. The CDR3 has 16 amino acids. CDR1 and CDR2 from the germline V gene are MGHRA and YSYEKL. The ends lost 0 bases at V and 7 bases at J; junction bases unmatched: 6. The CDR3 DNA follows: TGCGCCAGCAGCCAAGAAGGGACAGGGGTGTATAATGAGCAGTTCTTC. As protein: CASSQEGTGVYNEQFF.

As to this clone: At one boundary the junction diverges from the germline segment, which might be a read error. V gene TRBV7-9 combines with J gene TRBJ2-5, with D possibly being TRBD1 (6 bases). The CDR3 totals 18 residues. From germline, CDR1 is SEHNR and CDR2 FQNEAQ (reference sequence). CDR3 DNA sequence: TGTTCCAGCAGCTTTCGGAGACAGGCGACAAAGAGGCAAGAGACCCAGTACTTC. Its protein is CSSSFRRQATKRQETQYF.

This clone appeared once. The J gene is TRBJ1-3, the V gene TRBV2; D not resolved. The V and J ends lost 1 base and 2 bases respectively, with 12 bases between them. CDR3 length equals 16 residues. CDR1 and CDR2 (germline): SNHLY, FYNNEI. This chain's CDR3 is CASSEGRGGAGNTIYF. The CDR3 nucleotides read TGTGCCAGCAGTGAAGGTCGGGGAGGCGCTGGAAACACCATATATTTT.

The chain recombines TRBV7-2 with TRBJ2-3; perhaps TRBD2 as D (5 bases). The V end lost 2 bases, the J end lost 7 bases, and 13 bases lay between the germline ends. The CDR3 runs 14 residues. CDR1 and CDR2 (germline): SGHTA, FQGNSA. CDR3 residues: CASSLPRERHTQYF. CDR3 DNA: TGTGCCAGCAGCTTACCCCGAGAGCGGCATACGCAGTATTTT.

The J gene is TRBJ2-5, the V gene TRBV4-3, with 9 nucleotides matching TRBD2. The J call is uncertain, as TRBJ2-7 better fits the DNA end. This CDR3 comprises 16 residues. Germline-derived CDR1 and CDR2 are LGHNA and YSLEER. The CDR3 DNA sequence: TGCGCCAGCAGCTATCTATTAGCGGGAGCCAACTACGAGCAGTACTTC. This translates into CASSYLLAGANYEQYF.